The next 30 T cell receptor beta chains were all read from a single sample in a study of cytomegalovirus exposure and HLA in healthy donors (dated by TCRdb to about 2017). The method behind the library was the immunoSEQ multiplex PCR assay. The multiplex PCR relied on a mix of 60 forward primers for TCR Vbeta segments and 13 reverse primers for TCR Jbeta segments. TCRdb stores this immuneACCESS table with in-frame sequences only. Part of the clones is absent; in the studies checked, under half of the shortfall reflects unresolved V genes, and no reason is known for the rest. The sample profile shows about 63,000 clones; roughly 71% of them were found once. The ten largest clones add up to roughly 25% of the sample. The sample taken for sequencing was PBMCs. Every receptor here comes from a man aged 50-60 years in good health and CMV-seropositive.

V gene TRBV5-1 combines with J gene TRBJ2-5; TRBD2 matches 8 bases. The CDR3 runs 14 residues. In germline, CDR1 is SGHRS, CDR2 YFSETQ. V was clipped by 2 bases and J by 2 bases; unmatched bases: 2. The CDR3 sequence: CASSLLAEQETQYF. CDR3 nucleotides: TGCGCCAGCAGCTTACTAGCGGAACAAGAGACCCAGTACTTC.

The table lists this clone with a count of one. The chain is built from TRBV2 and TRBJ1-4; weak D call: TRBD1 (6 bases). Germline CDR1 reads SNHLY; CDR2 reads FYNNEI. V was clipped by 7 bases and J by 5 bases, with 26 bases between them. This CDR3 is built from 18 residues. The CDR3 DNA is TGTGCCAGCACCAGAACGCCCTGGGGGCGGGCTTGGAATGAAAAACTGTTTTTT. It is translated as CASTRTPWGRAWNEKLFF.

Turning to this clone: This is likely a read error, given that the CDR3 carries no conserved phenylalanine or tryptophan at its end. The chain joins TRBV5-1 to TRBJ2-7, with D perhaps matching TRBD1 (5 bases). In germline, CDR1 is SGHRS, CDR2 YFSETQ. V lost 0 bases and J 6 bases, leaving 10 bases between the germline ends. CDR3 length equals 13 residues. CDR3 DNA: TGCGCCAGCAGCTTGGGCCAGGGTGGCGAGCAGTACCTC. The encoded protein is CASSLGQGGEQYL.

The V and J genes are TRBV6-5 and TRBJ2-7; TRBD2 is a possible D gene (6 bases). The CDR3 runs 15 residues. Deletions cut 6 bases from V and 4 bases from J, with 19 bases between. Germline values: CDR1 MNHEY, CDR2 SVGAGI. Here the CDR3 reads CASRSLRDLGYEQYF. In nucleotides, the CDR3 is TGTGCCAGCAGATCCCTCCGGGACTTGGGGTACGAGCAGTACTTC.

The J gene is TRBJ2-7, the V gene TRBV7-2, with 12 bases matching TRBD2. Germline CDR1 and CDR2: SGHTA and FQGNSA. The CDR3 has 18 residues. With V trimmed by 5 bases and J by 1 base, 12 bases remained unmatched. CDR3 in DNA: TGTGCCAGCAGCCTCAATCCTAGCGGGAGGGGGTATTCCTACGAGCAGTACTTC. It encodes CASSLNPSGRGYSYEQYF.

The chain joins TRBV28 to TRBJ2-7; D uncertain. V was trimmed by 5 bases and J by 3 bases, leaving 11 bases between them. The CDR3 loop spans 13 amino acids. Germline V gene sequence: CDR1 MDHEN, CDR2 SYDVKM. The DNA of the CDR3 is TGTGCCAGCAGTCTCCTTAACAGCTACGAGCAGTACTTC. Amino acid sequence: CASSLLNSYEQYF.

J is TRBJ2-7 and V is TRBV15; D is unresolved. Germline values: CDR1 LNHNV, CDR2 YYDKDF (reference sequence). With 1 base removed from V and 6 bases from J, the gap between germline ends came to 10 bases. This CDR3 is built from 13 residues. The CDR3 reads CATSRGSAGEQYF. The CDR3 DNA sequence: TGTGCCACCAGCAGAGGGTCGGCAGGCGAGCAGTACTTC.

The chain uses TRBV5-4 and TRBJ2-7; no reliable D call. Germline CDR1 is SGHNT and CDR2 is YYREEE (reference sequence). Deletions cut 2 bases from V and 5 bases from J, with 8 bases between. CDR3 size: 12 residues. CDR3 sequence (DNA): TGTGCCAGCAGCTTTGAGAGAAACGAGCAGTACTTC. Its translation: CASSFERNEQYF.

The genes are TRBV9 and TRBJ1-4; D gene ambiguous. Trimming removed 0 bases at V and 0 bases at J, with 12 bases between. There are 17 residues in the CDR3. Germline V gene sequence: CDR1 SGDLS, CDR2 YYNGEE. This chain's CDR3 is CASSVALDLTTNEKLFF. CDR3 nucleotide sequence: TGTGCCAGCAGCGTAGCTCTAGACCTGACAACTAATGAAAAACTGTTTTTT.

This chain connects TRBV7-2 to TRBJ1-2, with 7 nucleotides matching TRBD1. The CDR3 length is 13 residues. The V gene's germline CDR1 is SGHTA and CDR2 FQGNSA. The trim removed 3 bases at V and 7 bases at J, leaving 5 bases unmatched. The CDR3 bases are TGTGCCAGCAGCTTTGACCGACAGGGTGGCTACACCTTC. It codes for CASSFDRQGGYTF. The complete variable domain, with remaining parts taken from reference TRBV7-2 and TRBJ1-2, reads GAGVSQSPSNKVTEKGKDVELRCDPISGHTALYWYRQSLGQGLEFLIYFQGNSAPDKSGLPSDRFSAERTGGSVSTLTIQRTQQEDSAVYLCASSFDRQGGYTFGSGTRLTVV.

V is TRBV27 and J is TRBJ2-3, with 8 bases identical to TRBD2. Germline CDR1 MNHEY, CDR2 SMNVEV (reference sequence). Losses at the gene ends were 2 bases for V and 10 bases for J; bases not matched to a gene: 5. The CDR3 is made up of 13 amino acids. CDR3 residues: CASSLGAGGPQYF. CDR3 bases: TGTGCCAGCAGTTTAGGGGCGGGGGGTCCGCAGTATTTT.

This clone was counted only a few times. This chain uses TRBV27 with TRBJ2-1, with 7 bases fitting TRBD2. The CDR3 extends over 15 amino acids. The ends lost 6 bases at V and 3 bases at J; junction bases unmatched: 8. Germline V gene lookup returns CDR1 MNHEY and CDR2 SMNVEV (reference sequence). The CDR3 DNA reads as TGTGCCAGCAGCCCGGGAGGACCCAACTACAATGAGCAGTTCTTC. Translated: CASSPGGPNYNEQFF.

The chain recombines TRBV2 with TRBJ2-5, with D perhaps TRBD2 (5 bases). The CDR3 extends over 15 amino acids. Germline V gene lookup returns CDR1 SNHLY and CDR2 FYNNEI. V was shortened by 6 bases and J by 2 bases, with 16 bases between the two germline ends. Here the CDR3 reads CASRARWRTQETQYF. The CDR3 DNA is TGTGCCAGCAGAGCCCGGTGGAGGACTCAAGAGACCCAGTACTTC.

This sequence joins TRBV5-1 and TRBJ2-1, with D tentatively TRBD1 (5 bases). This CDR3 has 14 residues. The germline gives CDR1 SGHRS, CDR2 YFSETQ. Trimming removed 0 bases at V and 9 bases at J, with 13 bases between. This CDR3 is CASSLDLQAVEQFF. CDR3 DNA sequence: TGCGCCAGCAGCTTGGACCTACAGGCGGTTGAGCAGTTCTTC.

This clone appeared once. The chain carries TRBV30 and TRBJ2-5, with D possibly being TRBD2 (6 bases). The CDR3 spans 16 residues. Germline V gene sequence: CDR1 GTSNPN, CDR2 SVGIG (reference sequence). The ends were cut back, 2 bases at V and 4 bases at J, with 20 bases in the middle. The CDR3 is CAWSPLGGAAGETQYF. The CDR3 bases are TGTGCCTGGAGTCCCCTTGGAGGGGCCGCGGGAGAGACCCAGTACTTC.

The DNA of the CDR3 is TGTGCCAGCAGCTTAGGACAATTCAACACTGAAGCTTTCTTT. It specifies CASSLGQFNTEAFF. V is TRBV7-2 and J is TRBJ1-1; D is undetermined. The germline gives CDR1 SGHTA, CDR2 FQGNSA. The CDR3 runs to 14 residues. Trimming took 1 base from V and 2 from J, leaving 8 bases between them.

This clone was detected once. The J gene is TRBJ1-4, the V gene TRBV6-5; D is undetermined. V dropped 0 bases and J dropped 8 bases, with 10 bases sitting between them. This CDR3 has 14 amino acids. Germline lookup yields CDR1 MNHEY and CDR2 SVGAGI. CDR3 in amino acids: CASSYSTGGEKLFF. CDR3 nucleotides: TGTGCCAGCAGTTACTCGACGGGAGGGGAAAAACTGTTTTTT.

This clone was recorded a few times. The rearrangement uses TRBV2 and TRBJ2-7, with TRBD1 identical over 10 bases. The germline V gene encodes CDR1 SNHLY and CDR2 FYNNEI. The trim removed 5 bases at V and 6 bases at J, leaving 4 bases unmatched. The CDR3 totals 13 residues. The CDR3 region is CASSWGTGVEQYF. Written as DNA, the CDR3 is TGTGCCAGCAGTTGGGGGACAGGGGTCGAGCAGTACTTC. The full variable domain, completed using reference TRBV2 and TRBJ2-7, is EPEVTQTPSHQVTQMGQEVILRCVPISNHLYFYWYRQILGQKVEFLVSFYNNEISEKSEIFDDQFSVERPDGSNFTLKIRSTKLEDSAMYFCASSWGTGVEQYFGPGTRLTVT.

This sequence joins TRBV27 and TRBJ2-7, with a possible D match to TRBD1 (6 bases). The CDR3 runs 15 residues. Germline assignment: CDR1 MNHEY and CDR2 SMNVEV (reference sequence). V gave up 3 bases and J gave up 0 bases, with 12 bases separating them. CDR3: CASSLRQANSYEQYF. CDR3 nucleotides: TGTGCCAGCAGTTTGAGACAGGCGAACTCCTACGAGCAGTACTTC.

Here the CDR3 DNA reads TGTGCCAGCAGCGTTGGGACTATTAAAGAGACCCAGTACTTC. This encodes CASSVGTIKETQYF. The chain is built from TRBV9 and TRBJ2-5; 7 bases map to TRBD2. The junction had 4 bases not matched to a gene; V was cut back by 2 bases and J by 3 bases. Germline V gene data show CDR1 as SGDLS and CDR2 as YYNGEE. The CDR3 covers 14 residues.

The rearrangement links TRBV30 to TRBJ2-7, with D perhaps TRBD2 (6 bases). Trimming pared 1 base from V and 4 bases from J, leaving 11 bases between. This CDR3 comprises 13 residues. The germline gives CDR1 GTSNPN, CDR2 SVGIG (reference sequence). The chain's CDR3 is CAWSGDCFYEQYF. CDR3 nucleotides: TGTGCCTGGAGTGGGGACTGCTTTTACGAGCAGTACTTC.

This clone was seen a handful of times. V and J are TRBV19 and TRBJ1-1; the D gene is possibly TRBD1 (6 bases). The CDR3 is 13 residues long. V gave up 3 bases and J gave up 9 bases, with 14 bases separating them. CDR1 and CDR2 from the germline V gene are LNHDA and SQIVND (reference sequence). The CDR3 protein is CASSISDGTKAFF. The CDR3, as DNA: TGTGCCAGTAGTATTTCGGACGGGACAAAAGCTTTCTTT.

The V gene is TRBV5-6, the J gene TRBJ2-3; D gene uncertain. The V end was cut by 6 bases, the J end by 3 bases, with 11 bases between. From germline, CDR1 is SGHDT and CDR2 YYEEEE. This CDR3 is 13 amino acids long. DNA of the CDR3: TGTGCCAGCATGATTCTAGAAACAGATACGCAGTATTTT. Residues: CASMILETDTQYF.

This rearrangement joins TRBV11-2 to TRBJ1-2; 9 nucleotides align to TRBD1. The V gene end was trimmed by 1 base and the J gene end by 8 bases; junction bases not matched to a gene: 2. The CDR3 sequence is 13 residues long. The germline CDR1 and CDR2 sequences are SGHAT and FQNNGV. The CDR3 coding sequence is TGTGCCAGCAGCTTAGCCGGACAGGGGGGCTACACCTTC. Translation gives CASSLAGQGGYTF.

The rearrangement links TRBV29-1 to TRBJ1-2; the D is unclear. V dropped 2 bases and J dropped 2 bases, with 6 bases sitting between them. CDR1 and CDR2 (germline): SQVTM, ANQGSEA. The CDR3 totals 12 residues. The CDR3 DNA reads TGCAGCGTTGAACGGGGAAACTATGGCTACACCTTC. It codes for CSVERGNYGYTF.

The gene calls are TRBV29-1 and TRBJ1-2; possible D gene TRBD1, 5 bases. CDR1 and CDR2 from the germline V gene are SQVTM and ANQGSEA. V shed 8 bases and J shed 3 bases, with 16 bases lying between them. This CDR3 spans 13 amino acids. CDR3 nucleotides: TGCAGCTCGGGTGGGGCACCTGACTATGGCTACACCTTC. Amino acid sequence: CSSGGAPDYGYTF.

V and J are TRBV29-1 and TRBJ2-7, with TRBD1 matching over 7 bases. CDR3 size: 14 residues. The trim removed 1 base at V and 3 bases at J, leaving 6 bases unmatched. Germline-derived CDR1 and CDR2 are SQVTM and ANQGSEA. The CDR3 loop is CSVEGRGQYYEQYF. The CDR3 region has the DNA TGCAGCGTTGAAGGCAGGGGACAGTACTACGAGCAGTACTTC.

CDR3 coding DNA: TGTGCCAGCAGCCCCGACAGGAGGTCGGTGAACTATGGCTACACCTTC. Amino acids: CASSPDRRSVNYGYTF. The chain joins TRBV5-6 to TRBJ1-2; D perhaps matches TRBD1 (6 bases). The CDR3 has 16 amino acids. Looked up from germline, CDR1 is SGHDT and CDR2 is YYEEEE. V lost 4 bases to trimming and J lost 2 bases, with 18 bases between them.

The chain is built from TRBV30 and TRBJ1-1; 8 bases fit TRBD1. V lost 1 base and J lost 8; bases outside the gene matches: 6. There are 13 residues in the CDR3. Germline V gene data show CDR1 as GTSNPN and CDR2 as SVGIG (reference sequence). For the CDR3, the DNA is TGTGCCTGGAGTGAGGTTGGGACAGGCGAAGCTTTCTTT. As protein: CAWSEVGTGEAFF.

In its sample, this clone was seen once. The V gene is TRBV25-1, the J gene TRBJ1-4; 9 nucleotides line up with TRBD1. Losses at the gene ends were 4 bases for V and 7 bases for J; bases not matched to a gene: 4. Germline assignment: CDR1 MGHDK and CDR2 SYGVNS. The CDR3 loop spans 14 amino acids. The CDR3 DNA reads TGTGCCAGCAGTGCGACAGGGGGGGCTGAAAAACTGTTTTTT. It is translated as CASSATGGAEKLFF.